The present TCR beta chain was sequenced within a study of long-term antiretroviral therapy in people with HIV. Study conclusions and caveats: An increase in diversity followed ART, yet levels stayed below transplant donor controls. Every time point showed a repertoire led by clones expanded before ART. Older ART regimens may have been in use when blood was drawn between about 2004 and 2017.

CDR3 length equals 17 residues. The V gene's germline CDR1 is MGHRA and CDR2 YSYEKL. Trimming cost V 3 bases and J 0 bases; bases outside gene matches: 9. This clone turned up a few times. The target antigen is unknown. Researchers report immunoSEQ v3.0 was run at survey level. Data came from immunoSEQ multiplex PCR; TCRdb stores just in-frame clones and leaves some out. Seen here are around 40,000 clones, approximately 85% observed once, and the top ten hold roughly a tenth. Until DNA extraction, the samples held between roughly 1-10 million cryopreserved PBMC. The rearrangement links TRBV4-1 to TRBJ2-5, with 8 bases fitting TRBD2. The receptor was isolated from a man aged 18 to 35 with HIV. Sequences were derived from unsorted PBMCs, sampled 2.2 years after starting antiretroviral therapy. In DNA, the CDR3 is TGCGCCAGCAGCCACCGGACTAGCCAATTCAACCAAGAGACCCAGTACTTC. It is translated as CASSHRTSQFNQETQYF.